This TCR beta chain is drawn from a study of blood T cell repertoires in COVID-19 (dated by TCRdb to 2019 to 2021). Study-level background: Samples covering the acute and convalescent phases of COVID-19 were provided by collaborators in the United States, Italy and Spain. A de-identified subject ID, COVID-19 status, age in years and sex were almost always included in the sample metadata. The prospective study material was composed of cDNA or gDNA derived from T cells, B-cell-depleted T cells, or PBMCs. The repertoires were made available in a free public database intended to serve as a resource for research on the immune response to SARS-CoV-2. Where available, HLA class I and class II types were obtained from metadata supplied by the sample provider rather than from assay-based typing. Deeply sampled blood TCRbeta repertoires from subjects exposed to, actively infected with, or recovered from COVID-19 were included in the dataset. Samples were obtained from the ongoing ImmuneRACE study (first 160 participants) and from about 1,300 subjects provided by 6 global collaborators.

General study outcomes and caveats: How much clinical and demographic metadata was included differed by source and by participant, and the metadata was provided uncurated.

Whole blood was collected in K2EDTA tubes by collaborating institutions according to the institutions' own protocols. For TCRbeta analysis, collaborators shipped samples in one of three forms: frozen whole blood, isolated PBMCs, or DNA extracted from either of those sample types. The table lists this clone with a few counts. Its antigen has not been determined. Per-nucleotide qualities are absent, and no much larger clonotype sits a single base away. V is trimmed back by 7 bases and J by 7 bases, and the junction contains 1 base that no gene match accounts for. In the germline V gene, CDR1 corresponds to KGHDR and CDR2 to SFDVKD. There are 13 amino acids in the CDR3, from cysteine to phenylalanine inclusive. Only CDR3 DNA is held: 39 bases, read in frame from base 1. TCRbeta CDR3 regions were amplified from genomic DNA using the immunoSEQ Assay, a bias-controlled multiplex PCR. In the paper's pipeline: The number of nucleated cells in each sample was estimated by amplification of reference gene primers within the assay. To quantify the absolute abundance of each unique TCRbeta CDR3 rearrangement, sequence reads were collapsed and filtered. Productive Simpson clonality was computed per sample as the square root of Simpson's diversity index over productive rearrangements. The clones in this table, taken by TCRdb from immuneACCESS, are in-frame only. Not every clone is retained; where verified, under half of the shortfall comes from an unresolved V gene, and the cause of the rest is unknown. V, J and clone size are those of that table, while D and trimming were read from the DNA. Present in this sample are some 200,000 clones, more than 75% of which were seen just once. Jointly, the top ten make up roughly 5.7% of the sample.

Sequencing was carried out using peripheral blood. The TCR sequence derives from a man older than 75 with acute or convalescent COVID-19. The chain couples TRBV24-1 to TRBJ2-2, and 11 junction bases match TRBD1. The DNA sequence reads TGTGCCACCAGGGGACAGGGGGTCGGGGAGCTGTTTTTT. Its protein is CATRGQGVGELFF.